This record concerns one T cell receptor (beta chain) sequence. Its antigen is not identified. Lung cancer patients with chemo-refractory metastatic non-small-cell disease were given focal radiation plus CTLA-4 blockade with ipilimumab. The V gene lost 3 bases and the J gene lost 1 base, with 13 bases spanning the gap. Germline V gives CDR1 SGDLS, CDR2 YYNGEE. The CDR3 covers 15 residues. These data come from a study of radiotherapy plus CTLA-4 blockade in lung cancer. Study context: Objective responses were seen in more than 15% of patients, disease control in more than 30%. Study conclusions and caveats: Best predicting response, reportedly, were early blood T cell clone dynamics, with interferon-beta. Following radiotherapy plus ipilimumab, tumor-derived TCR clones expanded in the blood.

Assay: immunoSEQ multiplex PCR; the TCRdb copy retains only in-frame clones and omits some. The sample has tens of thousands of clones; around 76% are singletons. The chain couples TRBV9 to TRBJ1-1; D gene uncertain. The sequencing here drew on peripheral blood, taken from a patient treated with radiotherapy plus ipilimumab. The origin of this receptor is a human donor with non-small cell lung cancer who had stable disease on radiotherapy plus ipilimumab. Here the CDR3 reads CASSAIEGGNTEAFF. CDR3 nucleotides: TGTGCCAGCAGCGCCATAGAGGGTGGGAACACTGAAGCTTTCTTT.